This T cell receptor (beta chain) appears in the sequencing data of a study of cytomegalovirus exposure and HLA in healthy donors. On the study more broadly: Out of about 180 million T cells, an earlier analysis found some 120 million unique TCR beta sequences in total.

Researchers ran the PCR with 60 Vbeta and 13 Jbeta primers. Data came from immunoSEQ multiplex PCR; TCRdb stores just in-frame clones and leaves some out. The repertoire has around 150,000 clones, around 70% of them found once; the top ten carry over 2%. This clone was detected only a few times. Germline CDR1 reads SGHNT; CDR2 reads YYREEE (reference sequence). V was pared by 2 bases and J by 4 bases, with 13 bases between. The CDR3 contains 15 residues. Sample: PBMCs. The rearrangement links TRBV5-4 to TRBJ2-1; tentative D call: TRBD1 (7 bases). The receptor's source is a man aged 35-49 years in good health and CMV-seronegative. The CDR3 DNA follows: TGTGCCAGCAGCTTTGCGGGACAGATATACAATGAGCAGTTCTTC. Protein: CASSFAGQIYNEQFF.